Included here is one TCR beta chain sequence, with context. The source of the sample is a study of CD8 T cells in Susac syndrome. Random-hexamer reverse transcription was applied to about 0.45 to 1 ug RNA. The CDR3 of TCR beta was amplified by immunoSEQ multiplex PCR across 54 Vbeta and 13 Jbeta. TCRdb called the immunoSEQ multiplex PCR reads again in MiXCR, with one record for every CDR3 protein. In the table there are over 100,000 distinct CDR3 sequences, 85% to 95% of which are singletons. Trimming removed 6 bases from V and 8 bases from J; junction bases left unmatched: 5. Germline V CDR1 and CDR2: SNHLY, FYNNEI. The CDR3 is 14 amino acids.

The TCR originated in a human donor in good health. The sequenced sample was CD4+ T cells from PBMCs. The chain combines TRBV2 with TRBJ1-4; TRBD1 matches at 11 bases. Here the CDR3 reads CASRPGTGGEKLFF. The CDR3 DNA sequence: TGTGCCAGCAGGCCCGGGACAGGGGGAGAAAAACTGTTTTTT.